A selection of T cell receptor beta chains follows, all from one sample in a study of blood T cell repertoires in COVID-19. Assay used: immunoSEQ multiplex PCR; TCRdb lists only in-frame clones, some missing. The sample carries roughly 340,000 clones, 89% recorded once. Sequencing input: peripheral blood. These receptors were obtained from a woman aged 25-40 years with COVID-19, enrolled during active disease. Both conserved end residues are trimmed from each CDR3.

J: TRBJ1-1; V: TRBV18; CDR3: ASSLNGQGQNTEAF
J: TRBJ1-6; V: TRBV19; CDR3: ASRPNWGDHSPLH
J: TRBJ2-1; V: TRBV6-2/TRBV6-3; CDR3: ASSYHFRGEQF
J: TRBJ1-2; V: TRBV5-6; CDR3: ASSLQGAGYGYT
J: TRBJ2-1; V: TRBV28; CDR3: ASTELGLAGYNEQF
J: TRBJ2-5; V: TRBV5-4; CDR3: ASSRRQGMGETQY
J: TRBJ2-5; V: TRBV5-4; CDR3: ASHLAGGKETQY
J: TRBJ2-1; V: TRBV6-6; CDR3: ASSYLAGNNEQF
J: TRBJ2-3; V: TRBV24-1; CDR3: ATSFREEVEDTQY
J: TRBJ2-5; V: TRBV6-5; CDR3: ASSLTYSETQY
J: TRBJ1-6; V: TRBV6-6; CDR3: ASSYGGQRESPLH
J: TRBJ2-2; V: TRBV10-3; CDR3: AISPGAGELF
J: TRBJ2-7; V: TRBV7-2; CDR3: ASSHARASTEEQY
J: TRBJ2-5; V: TRBV7-7; CDR3: ASSLGGASGGETQY
J: TRBJ2-5; V: TRBV2; CDR3: ASRDLGGTPTTQY
J: TRBJ2-3; V: TRBV6-5; CDR3: ASSYSPGGTDTQY
J: TRBJ2-1; V: TRBV5-1; CDR3: ASSSGGDTKGDEQF
J: TRBJ2-1; V: TRBV15; CDR3: ATSRDLTVIINEQF
J: TRBJ2-5; V: TRBV7-8; CDR3: ASSPVGGTQY
J: TRBJ1-5; V: TRBV6-5; CDR3: ASSYSATGLGQPQH
J: TRBJ1-1; V: TRBV19; CDR3: ASSLGQGDTEAF
J: TRBJ1-1; V: TRBV18; CDR3: ASSPSERTGANTEAF
J: TRBJ2-1; V: TRBV7-2; CDR3: ASKFRQAAYNEQF
J: TRBJ1-2; V: TRBV6-5; CDR3: ASSITDSYGYT
J: TRBJ1-4; V: TRBV7-9; CDR3: ASSLRQGASGKLF
J: TRBJ2-2; V: TRBV6-5; CDR3: ASSYAGGGTGELF
J: TRBJ2-1; V: TRBV7-9; CDR3: AIRGQGAEQF
J: TRBJ2-1; V: TRBV19; CDR3: ASGSLRINEQF
J: TRBJ2-1; V: TRBV9; CDR3: ASSVASGRANEQF
J: TRBJ2-3; V: TRBV7-2; CDR3: ASSFRQGARVTDTQY
J: TRBJ2-3; V: TRBV9; CDR3: ASSGSTSGTTDTQY
J: TRBJ1-2; V: TRBV29-1; CDR3: SAGPGTGYGYT
J: TRBJ1-5; V: TRBV2; CDR3: ASNPDRGGNQPQH
J: TRBJ1-6; V: TRBV7-9; CDR3: ASRGQAVNSPLH
J: TRBJ2-1; V: TRBV7-9; CDR3: ASLPGVGSYNEQF
J: TRBJ1-6; V: TRBV6-2/TRBV6-3; CDR3: ASSVLNSPLH
J: TRBJ1-2; V: TRBV2; CDR3: ASSQLGGADGYT
J: TRBJ1-2; V: TRBV5-1; CDR3: ASSLSSGGSYGYT
J: TRBJ1-5; V: TRBV7-9; CDR3: ASSFQGWNQPQH
J: TRBJ2-2; V: TRBV24-1; CDR3: ATSGRAGLALPGELF
J: TRBJ2-2; V: TRBV18; CDR3: ASSRKRGENTGELF
J: TRBJ1-4; V: TRBV9; CDR3: ASSVGDRVSNEKLF
J: TRBJ2-7; V: TRBV5-1; CDR3: ASSADPGGYEQY
J: TRBJ2-2; V: TRBV9; CDR3: ASSPGTGWSGELF
J: TRBJ1-3; V: TRBV24-1; CDR3: ATGADSGNTIY
J: TRBJ2-3; V: TRBV2; CDR3: ASSPGAGSDTQY
J: TRBJ2-1; V: TRBV4-3; CDR3: ASSQDAGGNEQF
J: TRBJ1-6; V: TRBV5-6; CDR3: ASSFGTGGSPLH
J: TRBJ2-7; V: TRBV7-2; CDR3: ASSLDLSVYEQY
J: TRBJ2-3; V: TRBV4-1; CDR3: ASSQWISGGEGTDTQY